This note documents a single TCR beta chain sequence. Antigen unknown. This specimen comes from a study of OX40 agonist ivuxolimab in advanced cancers. Germline assignment: CDR1 MNHNS and CDR2 SASEGT. This CDR3 is 11 amino acids long. V lost 8 bases and J 5 bases, leaving 10 bases between the germline ends. General study findings and limits: Compared with CD4+, CD8+ T cells on average had more expanded clones.

Some clones are missing from TCRdb's copy, which holds only in-frame ones; the method was immunoSEQ multiplex PCR. This repertoire shows around 62,000 clones, roughly 84% found once; its top ten account for about 1.6%. The rearrangement uses TRBV6-1 and TRBJ2-7, with D uncertain. Sequenced material: CD4+ or CD8+ T cells sorted from blood, taken in a trial of the OX40 agonist ivuxolimab. The TCR originated in an adult with an advanced solid tumor such as melanoma, head and neck, liver or kidney cancer. CDR3 in DNA: TGTGCCAGCGCTTACCTGGACGAGCAGTACTTC. Protein sequence: CASAYLDEQYF.